This entry is about one T cell receptor (beta chain). Its target is not known. The CDR3 loop spans 16 amino acids. V gave up 0 bases and J gave up 15 bases; unmatched junction bases: 17. Germline assignment: CDR1 LGHDT and CDR2 YNNKEL (reference sequence). TCRdb recomputed calls from the 5' RACE reads with MiXCR, one row per CDR3 protein. The sample shows 72,000 or so distinct CDR3 sequences, approximately 8.9% of them seen only once. These data come from a study of spatial heterogeneity in lung cancer. Study-wide results and limits: Circulating ubiquitous expanded tumor TCRs were observed more frequently at resection than at follow-up.

The time point denotes: blood at routine non-recurrence follow-up after resection. The sequenced material consisted of unsorted whole RNA from tumor, nontumor lung or frozen PBMC. The chain couples TRBV3-1 to TRBJ2-1; 7 positions match TRBD2. The sample here was PBMCs, taken at follow-up. This sequence was found in a female donor with early-stage non-small cell lung cancer. The CDR3 region has the DNA TGTGCCAGCAGCCAAGATAGGCTAGCGCTGGGGGGGGTGCTGTTCTTC. Residues: CASSQDRLALGGVLFF.